Below, one TCR beta chain is given with its context. Its antigen is unknown. These data are taken from a study of T cell responses to AZD1222 COVID-19 vaccine. Overall study results and limits: Baseline antibody screening turned up just a handful of seropositive AZD1222 recipients. Regions 160-218 and 743-854 held dominance among vaccine-associated CD4 TCRs, which spanned spike.

The data were produced by immunoSEQ multiplex PCR, yet TCRdb's version contains in-frame clones alone and is incomplete. The data hold roughly 80,000 clones, with roughly 86% observed a single time. The junction had 11 bases not matched to a gene; V was cut back by 6 bases and J by 9 bases. Germline CDR1 SGHAT, CDR2 FQNNGV. The CDR3 is 14 residues long. The V and J genes are TRBV11-2 and TRBJ2-1; 7 bases align to TRBD1. Source: peripheral blood, taken on day 0 of MenACWY control vaccination. The sequence came from an adult in good health. The CDR3 sequence: CASRVGQEMGEQFF. The CDR3, as DNA: TGTGCCAGCAGGGTCGGACAGGAGATGGGTGAGCAGTTCTTC.